This T cell receptor (beta chain) emerged from a study of T cells expressing NK-cell markers. Study-wide findings and caveats: It was still unclear whether expanded NKG2C+ T cell clones were HCMV specific.

The germline V gene encodes CDR1 ENHRY and CDR2 SYGVKD. The CDR3 contains 16 residues. A 5'RACE template switching approach incorporating UMIs was used to make TCR beta cDNA. No DNA is given; TCRdb re-called the 5' RACE reads and lists each CDR3 protein once. Reported are 400,000 to 450,000 distinct CDR3 sequences; the ten largest clones contain 7.3%. Comment on this clonotype: Antigen: not known.

The material sequenced was blood T cells: a sorted CD56 or NKG2C T cell subset, CD4+ or CD8+ T cells, or bulk PBMC T cells (not recorded which). V usage is TRBV10-3 and J usage is TRBJ2-2; the D call of TRBD1 rests on TCRdb alone, since no DNA is present to check it. The TCR comes from a woman between 18 and 75 years old in good health. The CDR3 reads CAISESSGANTGELFF.